A few counts support the clone carrying this T cell receptor beta chain. Its antigen is undetermined. These data originate in a study of early T cells in non-severe SARS-CoV-2 infection. Across the whole study: Chains from this unsorted whole-blood bulk RNA could not be paired.

Regarding the study as a whole: VDJdb-based matching was biased toward anti-spike CD8 responses and missed private and CD4 specificities.

Molecules of cDNA were individually given unique molecular identifiers that were attached to them. One entry per CDR3 protein results from TCRdb running MiXCR on the 5' RACE reads. The top ten hold under 5% of the sample, which has roughly 40,000 distinct CDR3 sequences, roughly 7.1% seen once. CDR3 length: 13 amino acids. CDR1 is SQVTM and CDR2 is ANQGSEA in the germline V gene. V was cut by 6 bases and J by 11 bases, with 22 bases left in between. The chain carries TRBV29-1 and TRBJ1-1; D possibly corresponds to TRBD1 (5 bases). The clonotype originates from an adult who was a healthcare worker with PCR-confirmed SARS-CoV-2 infection or an uninfected control (not recorded which). Material: whole blood. CDR3 sequence: CSVPDRDPRGAFF. CDR3 bases: TGCAGCGTCCCCGACCGGGACCCCCGGGGCGCTTTCTTT.